This T cell receptor beta chain was retrieved from a study of shared clonotypes between healthy human individuals. Turning to this clone: Its matching antigen is unknown.

Trimming shortened V by 1 base and J by 1 base, and 14 bases separated the two germline ends. The CDR3 totals 16 residues. Per the germline V gene, CDR1 is MGHRA and CDR2 is YSYEKL. The data were produced by immunoSEQ multiplex PCR, yet TCRdb's version contains in-frame clones alone and is incomplete. This sample has 650,000 to 700,000 clones, with 90% found just once. Within Nashville, Tennessee resided all donors, each a Caucasian adult. Whole-study results and caveats: When naive CD4 clonotypes were compared across a few donors, around 4.6% were shared.

The chain couples TRBV4-1 to TRBJ2-7; weak D call: TRBD1 (5 bases). This TCR was recovered from a man aged 18 to 29 in good health. Some clones in this sample may be carry-over from other donors' samples. Sequenced: memory CD8+ T cells from PBMCs. Subset specified: CD45RO+ cells pooled with CCR7-negative TemRA cells. CDR3 DNA sequence: TGCGCCAGCAGCCAAGGAAGGACACTTATTTCCTACGAGCAGTACTTC. As protein: CASSQGRTLISYEQYF.